These T cell receptor beta chains were read from a single sample in a study of blood T cell repertoires in COVID-19. Repertoires were generated with immunoSEQ multiplex PCR, while TCRdb's copy carries only in-frame clones and drops some. Found here are roughly 330,000 clones, 86% of them singletons; the top ten hold 1.5% to 2%. The sequenced sample was peripheral blood. These receptors were obtained from a woman between 50 and 59 years old with acute or convalescent COVID-19. Both conserved end residues are part of each CDR3. D genes are given only for firm matches. Only part of the rows carry a size: once, few, many, or a class if the clone is expanded.

D gene,V gene,clone size,J gene,CDR3 DNA,CDR3 protein
TRBD1,TRBV9,-,TRBJ1-5,TGTGCCAGCAGCGTAGGGGGACAGCCGCGGGATCAGCCCCAGCATTTT,CASSVGGQPRDQPQHF
TRBD2,TRBV7-8,-,TRBJ2-7,TGTGCCAGCAGCAACGGACTAGCGGGAGCCACGCTAGGTTACGAGCAGTACTTC,CASSNGLAGATLGYEQYF
TRBD2,TRBV24-1,-,TRBJ2-1,TGTGCCACCAGTGACACCGGGACTAACGTTAATGAGCAGTTCTTC,CATSDTGTNVNEQFF
-,TRBV10-3,-,TRBJ1-1,TGTGCCACCAGAGAACAGGGAACTGAAGCTTTCTTT,CATREQGTEAFF
TRBD1,TRBV27,-,TRBJ2-7,TGTGCCAGCAGACAGGGGCTCAACTACGAGCAGTACTTC,CASRQGLNYEQYF
-,TRBV5-1,-,TRBJ2-7,TGCGCCAGCAGCTTGGGGTGGCCAGGGGCGGAGCAGTACTTC,CASSLGWPGAEQYF
TRBD1,TRBV19,few,TRBJ1-4,TGTGCCAGTAGTATAACAGGGGGCGGCGAAAAACTGTTTTTT,CASSITGGGEKLFF
TRBD1,TRBV6-6,-,TRBJ1-4,TGTGCCAGCATTAGACAGGGGGGTGAAAAACTGTTTTTT,CASIRQGGEKLFF
TRBD1,TRBV18,once,TRBJ1-3,TGTGCCAGCTCACAAGACAGGGTCTCTGGAAACACCATATATTTT,CASSQDRVSGNTIYF
TRBD2,TRBV27,-,TRBJ2-3,TGTGCCAGCAGTTTTGGCGGGAGGGCGCAGTATTTT,CASSFGGRAQYF
-,TRBV29-1,-,TRBJ1-1,TGCAGCGTTTTGTCCGTCCCGGGGACTGAAGCTTTCTTT,CSVLSVPGTEAFF
TRBD2,TRBV2,-,TRBJ2-3,TGTGCCAGCAGGGAAACTAGCGGGAACACAGATACGCAGTATTTT,CASRETSGNTDTQYF
TRBD2,TRBV13,-,TRBJ2-1,TGTGCCAGCAGCTTATACTTGCTAGCGGGGGCTAACAATGAGCAGTTCTTC,CASSLYLLAGANNEQFF
TRBD1,TRBV5-5,-,TRBJ1-1,TGTGCCAGCAGCTTTCTCGAAATACAGGGGCGGAACACTGAAGCTTTCTTT,CASSFLEIQGRNTEAFF
-,TRBV3-1/TRBV3-2,-,TRBJ2-7,TGTGCCAGCAGCCAAGTAAGAGCCTCCCCCTACGAGCAGTACTTC,CASSQVRASPYEQYF
-,TRBV10-3,-,TRBJ1-2,TGTGCCATCAGTGAATCGCTCGACGCAGGCCCCTATGGCTACACCTTC,CAISESLDAGPYGYTF